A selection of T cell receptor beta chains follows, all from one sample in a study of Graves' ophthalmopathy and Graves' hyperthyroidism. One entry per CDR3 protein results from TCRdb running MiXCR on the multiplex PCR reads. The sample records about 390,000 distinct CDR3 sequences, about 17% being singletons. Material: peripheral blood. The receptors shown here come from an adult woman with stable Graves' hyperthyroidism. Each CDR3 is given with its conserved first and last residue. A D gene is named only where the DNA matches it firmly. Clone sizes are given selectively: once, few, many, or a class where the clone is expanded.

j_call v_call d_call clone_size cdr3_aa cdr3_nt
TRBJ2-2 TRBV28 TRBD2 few CASSPFSGGPTGELFF TGTGCCAGCAGCCCCTTTAGCGGGGGCCCGACCGGGGAGCTGTTTTTT
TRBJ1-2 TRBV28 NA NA CASSSPGHGYTF TGTGCCAGCAGTTCCCCGGGGCATGGCTACACCTTC
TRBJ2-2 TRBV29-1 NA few CSVVSGNTGELFF TGCAGCGTTGTGTCAGGGAACACCGGGGAGCTGTTTTTT
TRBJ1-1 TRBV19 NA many CASRGGPEAFF TGTGCCAGTAGGGGGGGTCCAGAAGCTTTCTTT
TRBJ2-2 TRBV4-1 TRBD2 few CASSQDRTGGTNTGELFF TGCGCCAGCAGCCAAGATCGGACGGGAGGGACGAACACCGGGGAGCTGTTTTTT
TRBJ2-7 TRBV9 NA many CASSVDSYSSYEQYF TGTGCCAGCAGCGTAGATAGCTATAGCTCCTACGAGCAGTACTTC
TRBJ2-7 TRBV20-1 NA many CSASVRETGEQYF TGCAGTGCTAGTGTTCGGGAGACAGGGGAGCAGTACTTC
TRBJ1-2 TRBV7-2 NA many CASSRISGNYGYTF TGTGCCAGCAGCCGCATCTCGGGAAACTATGGCTACACCTTC
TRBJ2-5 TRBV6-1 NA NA CASMRFPTPGEQYF TGTGCCAGCATGCGGTTTCCTACTCCGGGGGAGCAGTACTTC
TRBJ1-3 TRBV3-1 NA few CASSQSLGTSGNTIYF TGTGCCAGCAGCCAAAGCCTGGGAACCTCTGGAAACACCATATATTTT
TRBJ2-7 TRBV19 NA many CASSTGIRDEQYF TGTGCCAGTAGTACGGGGATCAGGGACGAGCAGTACTTC
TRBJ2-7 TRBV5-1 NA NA CASSLGGQVHPNYEQYF TGCGCCAGCAGCTTGGGAGGGCAAGTCCACCCCAACTACGAGCAGTACTTC
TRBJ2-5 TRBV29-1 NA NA CSGGQPQETQYF TGCAGCGGCGGACAGCCCCAAGAGACCCAGTACTTC